At least ten counts were recorded for the clone carrying this T cell receptor beta chain. Antigen: not known. These data come from a study of breast tumors, draining lymph nodes, adjacent tissues. Study results and limitations: Tumor TCR diversity was below lymph nodes but above nontumor tissue. Tumor T cell lymph node origin was a supported hypothesis, not proven. Compared with basal-like, luminal-like tumors shared significantly more repertoire with nontumor tissue.

Germline V gives CDR1 LGHNA, CDR2 YNFKEQ. V lost 5 bases and J 3 bases, leaving 24 bases between the germline ends. The CDR3 consists of 18 residues. From the multiplex PCR reads, TCRdb called clonotypes with MiXCR, one entry per CDR3 protein. In the table there are 30,000 to 40,000 distinct CDR3 sequences, roughly 36% of which are singletons. The chain recombines TRBV4-2 with TRBJ2-3; D tentatively fits TRBD1 or TRBD2 (8 bases each). Sample: breast tumor tissue. The TCR comes from a female donor with breast cancer. Some clones in this sample may be carry-over from other donors' samples. CDR3 coding DNA: TGTGCCAGCAGCGCTCGACAGGGGACGGGACTAGGTACAGATACGCAGTATTTT. Translating gives CASSARQGTGLGTDTQYF.